This TCR beta chain derives from a study of shared clonotypes between healthy human individuals. Data came from immunoSEQ multiplex PCR; TCRdb stores just in-frame clones and leaves some out. This sample carries some 2,500,000 clones, 80% to 95% of them seen once, and the ten largest clones take around 0.37%. Whole-study results and caveats: Clonotype sharing across several donors was observed for around 5% of naive CD4 clonotypes.

Trimming removed 4 bases at V and 0 bases at J, with 8 bases between. CDR3 size: 13 residues. Germline V CDR1 and CDR2: SGHDT, YYEEEE. As concerns this clone: Its antigen is currently unknown.

The source of this sequence is a young man in good health. Some clones in this sample may be carry-over from other donors' samples. Sequencing was done on a sample of naive CD4+ T cells from PBMCs. Subset noted: CD45RA+ positively selected. The chain joins TRBV5-6 to TRBJ2-7; the D gene is possibly TRBD1 (6 bases). The CDR3, as DNA: TGTGCCAGCAGCCGGGACAACTCCTACGAGCAGTACTTC. This gives the protein CASSRDNSYEQYF. The variable domain in full, completed from reference TRBV5-6 and TRBJ2-7, reads DAGVTQSPTHLIKTRGQQVTLRCSPKSGHDTVSWYQQALGQGPQFIFQYYEEEERQRGNFPDRFSGHQFPNYSSELNVNALLLGDSALYLCASSRDNSYEQYFGPGTRLTVT.